This TCR beta chain was obtained from a study of identical twins. The germline CDR1 and CDR2 sequences are SGHDN and FVKESK. This CDR3 spans 13 amino acids. Trimming removed 0 bases from V and 6 bases from J, with 9 bases in between. Using its own MiXCR run on the 5' RACE reads, TCRdb lists one record per CDR3 protein. The data show 540,000 or so distinct CDR3 sequences, with approximately 20% seen just once and roughly 0.5% held by the top ten. The same sample was also used in a study of yellow fever vaccine responses in identical twins. As reported in that work: Among the twins, the vaccine T cell response reportedly seemed partly convergent and partly personalized.

Material for sequencing was CD4+ T cells sorted from blood. This sequence was found in a woman aged 18-29 years in good health. The chain couples TRBV14 to TRBJ2-7; D gene uncertain. The CDR3 nucleotides are TGTGCCAGCAGCCAAGATGTGCGTACCGAGCAGTACGTC. Translating gives CASSQDVRTEQYV.